This T cell receptor (beta chain) is from a study of cytomegalovirus exposure and HLA in healthy donors. Findings and caveats of the study: Presence/absence results assume similar sequencing depth per donor, which may not hold.

The PCR had 60 Vbeta and 13 Jbeta primers. Generated by immunoSEQ multiplex PCR, the TCRdb table keeps only in-frame clones and is missing some. Of around 120,000 clones in the sample, less than 85% were seen once. There are a few counts of this clone. Its antigen is not identified. This CDR3 has 15 amino acids. CDR1 is MNHEY and CDR2 is SVGAGI in the germline V gene. The V end was cut by 6 bases, the J end by 7 bases, with 19 bases between. Sequencing was carried out using PBMCs. The chain links TRBV6-5 to TRBJ2-1; D not certain. This sequence was found in a man aged 25 to 45 in good health and CMV-seronegative. In nucleotides, the CDR3 is TGTGCCAGCAGCCTATACCAGGCAGACATTAATGAGCAGTTCTTC. This codes for CASSLYQADINEQFF.